The 32 T cell receptor beta chains listed next were all sequenced from one sample in a study of cytomegalovirus exposure and HLA in healthy donors. The study ran its PCR with 60 Vbeta and 13 Jbeta primers. TCRdb's table, derived via immunoSEQ multiplex PCR, lists solely in-frame clones and lacks some. The sample lists around 120,000 clones, approximately 80% seen once, with 5.5% to 7% in the top ten. The material sequenced was PBMCs. The receptors originated from a woman aged 40 to 55 in good health and CMV-seropositive.

The chain uses TRBV21-1 and TRBJ1-5; TRBD1, the table's D call, lacks a check against the DNA. TRBV21-1 is a recognized pseudogene. The CDR3 sequence is 17 residues long. CDR3 DNA: TGTGCCAGCAGCAAAGGGCAGGGGGCTTTTAGCAATCAGCCCCAGCATTTT. This gives the protein CASSKGQGAFSNQPQHF.

The rearrangement uses TRBV2 and TRBJ1-3; 8 bases fit TRBD1. This CDR3 is 14 amino acids long. Germline lookup yields CDR1 SNHLY and CDR2 FYNNEI. V lost 7 bases to trimming and J lost 0 bases; unmatched junction nucleotides: 2. CDR3 nucleotides: TGTGCCAGCAAAGGGACAGGCTCTGGAAACACCATATATTTT. As protein: CASKGTGSGNTIYF.

The V call is TRBV7-8, the J call TRBJ2-7, with a weak D call TRBD2 (6 bases). The germline V and J ends were trimmed by 5 bases and 4 bases, with 15 bases remaining between them. The CDR3 runs to 14 residues. Germline V gene lookup returns CDR1 SGHVS and CDR2 FQNEAQ. This chain's CDR3 is CASSQGLRPYEQYF. DNA of the CDR3: TGTGCCAGCAGCCAGGGACTCCGCCCGTACGAGCAGTACTTC. Full variable domain (missing parts from reference TRBV7-8 and TRBJ2-7): GAGVSQSPRYKVAKRGQDVALRCDPISGHVSLFWYQQALGQGPEFLTYFQNEAQLDKSGLPSDRFFAERPEGSVSTLKIQRTQQEDSAVYLCASSQGLRPYEQYFGPGTRLTVT.

This rearrangement joins TRBV5-5 to TRBJ1-1, with 7 bases identical to TRBD1. Germline V gene lookup returns CDR1 SGHKS and CDR2 YYEKEE (reference sequence). The CDR3 extends over 13 amino acids. J gave up 6 bases and V 4 bases, and 6 bases lay outside the gene matches. This chain's CDR3 is CASSPTGAAEAFF. The CDR3 DNA sequence: TGTGCCAGCAGCCCCACAGGGGCGGCTGAAGCTTTCTTT.

The chain couples TRBV5-4 to TRBJ2-1; D gene ambiguous. Trimming took off 3 bases at V and 8 bases at J, with 12 bases between the two ends. The CDR3 has 13 residues. The V gene's germline CDR1 is SGHNT and CDR2 YYREEE (reference sequence). The CDR3 DNA sequence: TGTGCCAGCAGCTCGACCTCAGAGGATGAGCAGTTCTTC. It specifies CASSSTSEDEQFF.

As DNA, the CDR3 is TGCGCCAGCAGCTCCCGGGCAGGGGGCGCGGAGACCCAGTACTTC. Its translation is CASSSRAGGAETQYF. This rearrangement joins TRBV5-1 to TRBJ2-5, with TRBD1 matching 8 bases. Germline V CDR1 and CDR2: SGHRS, YFSETQ. Losses at the gene ends were 3 bases for V and 5 bases for J; bases not matched to a gene: 9. There are 15 residues in the CDR3.

The rearrangement uses TRBV5-4 and TRBJ1-4; D unresolved. Trimming removed 4 bases at V and 5 bases at J, with 12 bases between. The CDR3 sequence is 14 residues long. Germline values: CDR1 SGHNT, CDR2 YYREEE (reference sequence). The CDR3 DNA is TGTGCCAGCAGCCTACAGACGGTGAATGAAAAACTGTTTTTT. This gives the protein CASSLQTVNEKLFF.

V and J are TRBV5-1 and TRBJ1-4; D gene ambiguous. V dropped 1 base and J dropped 4 bases, with 11 bases sitting between them. Germline CDR1 and CDR2: SGHRS and YFSETQ. The CDR3 is made up of 15 amino acids. The CDR3 DNA follows: TGCGCCAGCAGCTTGAATGAGGGTCGTAATGAAAAACTGTTTTTT. Amino acids: CASSLNEGRNEKLFF.

This clone has just one count. The rearrangement links TRBV29-1 to TRBJ1-2; 10 bases match TRBD1. V lost 6 bases to trimming and J lost 8 bases; unmatched junction nucleotides: 6. The CDR3 sequence is 12 residues long. Germline CDR1 reads SQVTM; CDR2 reads ANQGSEA. The CDR3 sequence is CSVLGQGEGYTF. CDR3 bases: TGCAGCGTACTCGGACAGGGGGAAGGCTACACCTTC. Drawing the rest from reference TRBV29-1 and TRBJ1-2, the complete variable domain is SAVISQKPSRDICQRGTSLTIQCQVDSQVTMMFWYRQQPGQSLTLIATANQGSEATYESGFVIDKFPISRPNLTFSTLTVSNMSPEDSSIYLCSVLGQGEGYTFGSGTRLTVV.

The rearrangement links TRBV9 to TRBJ2-1, with D possibly TRBD2 on 6 matching bases. Germline CDR1 reads SGDLS; CDR2 reads YYNGEE. The ends were cut back, 0 bases at V and 4 bases at J, with 14 bases in the middle. The CDR3 runs to 16 residues. DNA for the CDR3: TGTGCCAGCAGCGTAGCTGGAGCGGGCCGTTACAATGAGCAGTTCTTC. Translating it yields CASSVAGAGRYNEQFF.

The CDR3 nucleotides are TGCGCCAGCAGCTGGGGGGGAGGGTCCTACGAGCAGTACTTC. Its translation is CASSWGGGSYEQYF. The chain has TRBV5-1 and TRBJ2-7, with TRBD2 identical over 7 bases. The germline gives CDR1 SGHRS, CDR2 YFSETQ. The CDR3 length is 14 residues. With V trimmed by 3 bases and J by 1 base, 4 bases remained unmatched.

The V gene is TRBV6-5, the J gene TRBJ2-1; D is undetermined. The V end was cut by 0 bases, the J end by 8 bases, with 8 bases between. Per germline, CDR1 MNHEY and CDR2 SVGAGI. CDR3 length: 13 amino acids. The CDR3 loop reads CASSYSLSDEQFF. CDR3 sequence (DNA): TGTGCCAGCAGTTACTCTCTCTCTGATGAGCAGTTCTTC.

The chain recombines TRBV5-5 with TRBJ2-5, with D uncertain. V was trimmed by 3 bases and J by 1 base, leaving 10 bases between them. CDR1 is SGHKS, CDR2 YYEKEE, per germline (reference sequence). The CDR3 is 14 amino acids. The CDR3 is CASSSGPFQETQYF. The CDR3 DNA reads TGTGCCAGCAGCTCAGGTCCCTTCCAAGAGACCCAGTACTTC.

This chain links TRBV18 with TRBJ2-7; D is possibly TRBD2 (5 bases). This CDR3 is 13 amino acids long. V lost 0 bases and J 4 bases, leaving 7 bases between the germline ends. The germline gives CDR1 KGHSH, CDR2 LQKENI. The CDR3 nucleotides read TGTGCCAGCTCACCACCGGGAGCTTACGAGCAGTACTTC. Its translation is CASSPPGAYEQYF. The full variable domain, rest sourced from reference TRBV18 and TRBJ2-7, is NAGVMQNPRHLVRRRGQEARLRCSPMKGHSHVYWYRQLPEEGLKFMVYLQKENIIDESGMPKERFSAEFPKEGPSILRIQQVVRGDSAAYFCASSPPGAYEQYFGPGTRLTVT.

The gene calls are TRBV6-1 and TRBJ2-7, with 8 bases identical to TRBD1. The CDR3 runs to 14 residues. V was clipped by 5 bases and J by 7 bases; unmatched bases: 10. CDR1 is MNHNS and CDR2 is SASEGT in the germline V gene. The CDR3 region has the DNA TGTGCCAGCAGTTTGGCAGGGGGCGTGGGGGAGCAGTACTTC. Its translation is CASSLAGGVGEQYF.

The J gene is TRBJ2-3, the V gene TRBV15; 10 nucleotides match TRBD1. Germline V gene lookup returns CDR1 LNHNV and CDR2 YYDKDF (reference sequence). J was trimmed by 3 bases and V by 3 bases; bases with no gene match: 3. The CDR3 is made up of 15 amino acids. CDR3 region: CATSRRTGGTDTQYF. The CDR3 coding sequence is TGTGCCACCAGCAGGAGGACAGGGGGGACAGATACGCAGTATTTT. The variable domain in full, completed from reference TRBV15 and TRBJ2-3, reads DAMVIQNPRYQVTQFGKPVTLSCSQTLNHNVMYWYQQKSSQAPKLLFHYYDKDFNNEADTPDNFQSRRPNTSFCFLDIRSPGLGDTAMYLCATSRRTGGTDTQYFGPGTRLTVL.

The chain has TRBV7-9 and TRBJ2-7; the D gene is possibly TRBD1 (6 bases). Trimming removed 5 bases from V and 0 bases from J, with 14 bases in between. Germline lookup yields CDR1 SEHNR and CDR2 FQNEAQ (reference sequence). The length of the CDR3 is 15 residues. Here the CDR3 DNA reads TGTGCCAGCAGCCACCGACAGGAAATCTCCTACGAGCAGTACTTC. It codes for CASSHRQEISYEQYF.

The J gene is TRBJ2-7, the V gene TRBV6-1, with 10 positions matching TRBD1. The junction had 12 bases not matched to a gene; V was cut back by 4 bases and J by 3 bases. The length of the CDR3 is 17 residues. Germline CDR1 reads MNHNS; CDR2 reads SASEGT. Here the CDR3 reads CASSVRDRGYRDYEQYF. CDR3 nucleotide sequence: TGTGCCAGCAGTGTGCGGGACAGGGGTTATCGGGACTACGAGCAGTACTTC.

A remark on this clone: Additional DNA sequences in this sample encode the identical CDR3. The chain combines TRBV6-6 with TRBJ1-1; D gene unclear. Germline CDR1 MNHNY, CDR2 SVGAGI (reference sequence). The CDR3 sequence is 14 residues long. Trimming pared 5 bases from V and 0 bases from J, leaving 10 bases between. The DNA for the CDR3 is TGTGCCAGCAGTCCTCGGGGTTTGAACACTGAAGCTTTCTTT. Translated, it gives CASSPRGLNTEAFF.

The chain employs TRBV14 and TRBJ2-3; maybe TRBD2 (6 bases). V shed 4 bases and J shed 1 base, with 12 bases lying between them. The CDR3 extends over 15 amino acids. Germline-derived CDR1 and CDR2 are SGHDN and FVKESK. CDR3 in DNA: TGTGCCAGCAGCCTCCGGTGGGGGGGCACAGATACGCAGTATTTT. Residues: CASSLRWGGTDTQYF. The complete variable domain, with remaining parts taken from reference TRBV14 and TRBJ2-3, reads EAGVTQFPSHSVIEKGQTVTLRCDPISGHDNLYWYRRVMGKEIKFLLHFVKESKQDESGMPNNRFLAERTGGTYSTLKVQPAELEDSGVYFCASSLRWGGTDTQYFGPGTRLTVL.

The V and J genes are TRBV14 and TRBJ1-2, with 7 bases that match TRBD1. The V segment lost 1 base and the J segment 3 bases; nucleotides outside the gene matches: 5. Per the germline V gene, CDR1 is SGHDN and CDR2 is FVKESK. The length of the CDR3 is 15 residues. CDR3 bases: TGTGCCAGCAGCCAAGTGGGCGGACAGGACTATGGCTACACCTTC. It translates to CASSQVGGQDYGYTF. Variable domain in full (rest from reference TRBV14 and TRBJ1-2): EAGVTQFPSHSVIEKGQTVTLRCDPISGHDNLYWYRRVMGKEIKFLLHFVKESKQDESGMPNNRFLAERTGGTYSTLKVQPAELEDSGVYFCASSQVGGQDYGYTFGSGTRLTVV.

Here the CDR3 reads CASSLAGGGPYEQYF. In DNA, the CDR3 is TGCGCCAGCAGCTTGGCCGGTGGGGGCCCCTACGAGCAGTACTTC. The rearrangement uses TRBV5-1 and TRBJ2-7, with D possibly being TRBD1 (6 bases). Deletions cut 0 bases from V and 2 bases from J, with 12 bases between. The CDR3 extends over 15 amino acids. Germline CDR1 and CDR2: SGHRS and YFSETQ.

This chain joins TRBV6-5 and TRBJ1-6, with 7 positions matching TRBD1. The CDR3 has 14 amino acids. Germline V gene lookup returns CDR1 MNHEY and CDR2 SVGAGI. V trimming: 4 bases; J trimming: 9 bases; junction bases outside the gene matches: 6. DNA for the CDR3: TGTGCCAGCAGTTCCAACAGGGGAAGTTCACCCCTCCACTTT. It encodes CASSSNRGSSPLHF.

The chain employs TRBV18 and TRBJ2-7, with 8 bases identical to TRBD1. With V trimmed by 4 bases and J by 4 bases, 24 bases remained unmatched. Germline V gene data show CDR1 as KGHSH and CDR2 as LQKENI. The CDR3 is 20 amino acids. CDR3 residues: CASSLSRPQGGQGPSYEQYF. CDR3 bases: TGTGCCAGCTCACTTTCTCGTCCGCAGGGAGGACAGGGACCTTCTTACGAGCAGTACTTC.

This clone was seen once. The J gene is TRBJ1-2, the V gene TRBV6-5, with 9 bases identical to TRBD1. CDR1 and CDR2 from the germline V gene are MNHEY and SVGAGI. This CDR3 region has 12 residues. Trimming removed 7 bases from V and 7 bases from J; junction bases left unmatched: 4. The CDR3 DNA reads as TGTGCCAGCACACAGGGGGCGGGTGGCTACACCTTC. This translates into CASTQGAGGYTF.

CDR3 region: CASSPGQSNQPQHF. The CDR3 DNA follows: TGTGCCAGCTCACCAGGCCAGAGCAATCAGCCCCAGCATTTT. The rearrangement links TRBV18 to TRBJ1-5; no clear D. Germline CDR1 is KGHSH and CDR2 is LQKENI. The CDR3 has 14 residues. Trimming left V 2 bases short and J 1 base short, with 6 bases between.

The chain recombines TRBV9 with TRBJ2-3; 9 bases agree with TRBD2. The junction had 6 bases not matched to a gene; V was cut back by 3 bases and J by 4 bases. The germline V gene encodes CDR1 SGDLS and CDR2 YYNGEE. The CDR3 covers 15 residues. In DNA, the CDR3 is TGTGCCAGCAGCGCCGGCGGGGGGGCCGCAGATACGCAGTATTTT. It is translated as CASSAGGGAADTQYF.

The chain is built from TRBV4-1 and TRBJ1-6; 7 nucleotides match TRBD1. CDR3 length: 16 residues. Germline CDR1 reads MGHRA; CDR2 reads YSYEKL. After removal of 0 bases from V and 3 bases from J, the junction contained 2 bases not matched to a gene. The CDR3 protein is CASSQDTGVYNSPLHF. CDR3 in DNA: TGCGCCAGCAGCCAAGATACAGGGGTCTATAATTCACCCCTCCACTTT.

The chain employs TRBV10-2 and TRBJ2-1, with 13 bases matching TRBD2. The V segment lost 6 bases and the J segment 7 bases; nucleotides outside the gene matches: 6. In germline, CDR1 is WSHSY, CDR2 SAAADI. The CDR3 contains 15 residues. Here the CDR3 DNA reads TGCGCCAGCAGCCCGACTAGCGGGGGGCGGAATGAGCAGTTCTTC. Its protein product is CASSPTSGGRNEQFF.

The rearrangement joins TRBV5-4 to TRBJ1-4; 8 nucleotides match TRBD1. The V and J ends lost 5 bases and 8 bases, in that order; junction bases with no gene match: 8. The CDR3 extends over 14 amino acids. CDR1 and CDR2 from the germline V gene are SGHNT and YYREEE (reference sequence). Here the CDR3 DNA reads TGTGCCAGCAGTAGAGACAGGGGACGCGAAAAACTGTTTTTT. This sequence encodes CASSRDRGREKLFF. Full variable domain (rest looked up from reference TRBV5-4 and TRBJ1-4): ETGVTQSPTHLIKTRGQQVTLRCSSQSGHNTVSWYQQALGQGPQFIFQYYREEENGRGNFPPRFSGLQFPNYSSELNVNALELDDSALYLCASSRDRGREKLFFGSGTQLSVL.

V gene TRBV7-9 combines with J gene TRBJ1-2, with 11 bases matching TRBD1. The CDR3 has 15 amino acids. Germline trimming cut 0 bases from V and 6 bases from J; bases unmatched to any gene: 3. CDR1 SEHNR and CDR2 FQNEAQ come from the germline V gene (reference sequence). The CDR3 region has the DNA TGTGCCAGCAGCTTAGCGGGACAGGGGGTGGATGGCTACACCTTC. It translates to CASSLAGQGVDGYTF.

The rearrangement joins TRBV2 to TRBJ2-7; 11 bases are a match to TRBD2. The J segment lost 6 bases and the V segment lost 8 bases, leaving 6 bases of the junction unmatched. This CDR3 spans 13 amino acids. Germline values: CDR1 SNHLY, CDR2 FYNNEI. CDR3 region: CASAAGLAGEQYF. The DNA for the CDR3 is TGTGCCAGCGCGGCAGGACTAGCGGGCGAGCAGTACTTC.